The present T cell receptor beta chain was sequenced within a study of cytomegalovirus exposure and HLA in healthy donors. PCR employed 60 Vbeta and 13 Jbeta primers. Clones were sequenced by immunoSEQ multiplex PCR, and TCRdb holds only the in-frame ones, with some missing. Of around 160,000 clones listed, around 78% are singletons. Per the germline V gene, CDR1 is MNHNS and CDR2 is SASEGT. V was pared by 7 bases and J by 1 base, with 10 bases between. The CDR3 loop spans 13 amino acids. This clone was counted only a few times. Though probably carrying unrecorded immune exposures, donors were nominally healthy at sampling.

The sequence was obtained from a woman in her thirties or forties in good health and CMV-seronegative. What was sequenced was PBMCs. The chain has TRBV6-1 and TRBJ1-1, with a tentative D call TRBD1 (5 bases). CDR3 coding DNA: TGTGCCAGCAAAAGACAGCCGAACACTGAAGCTTTCTTT. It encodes CASKRQPNTEAFF.